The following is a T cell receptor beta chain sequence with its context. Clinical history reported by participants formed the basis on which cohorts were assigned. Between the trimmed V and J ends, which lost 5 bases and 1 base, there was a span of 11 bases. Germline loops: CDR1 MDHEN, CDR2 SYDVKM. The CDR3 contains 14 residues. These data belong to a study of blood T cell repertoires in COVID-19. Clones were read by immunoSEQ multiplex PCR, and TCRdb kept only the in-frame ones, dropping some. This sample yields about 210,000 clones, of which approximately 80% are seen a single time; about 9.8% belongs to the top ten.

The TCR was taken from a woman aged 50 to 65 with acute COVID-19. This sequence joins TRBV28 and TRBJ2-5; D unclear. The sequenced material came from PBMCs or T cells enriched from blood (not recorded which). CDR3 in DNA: TGTGCCAGCAGTCTCCGACACCCCCAAGAGACCCAGTACTTC. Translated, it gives CASSLRHPQETQYF.